This note documents a single TCR beta chain sequence. Antigen unknown. The assay was immunoSEQ multiplex PCR, and TCRdb's table has in-frame clones only and misses some. The profile shows 50,000 to 70,000 clones, about 86% of them singletons. Time point here: after dendritic cell vaccination, including at tumor progression/relapse. No glioblastoma patient carried an isocitrate dehydrogenase mutation. Blood PBMC samples: pre-vaccination, two weeks post third vaccination, and at tumor progression. These data originate in a study of glioma-infiltrating T cells after dendritic cell vaccination. Study findings and constraints: Only a small number of patients had complete blood and tumor samples. TCR clonality showed no direct relationship with survival.

The germline V gene encodes CDR1 SGHDT and CDR2 YYEEEE. The CDR3 has 16 residues. Unmatched junction bases numbered 5, after V lost 3 bases and J lost 2 bases. This sequence joins TRBV5-6 and TRBJ2-3, with 11 bases that match TRBD2. The material sequenced was blood, taken after dendritic cell vaccination. This receptor was taken from a human donor with glioblastoma. The CDR3 DNA is TGTGCCAGCAGCTCGAGACTAGCGGGATTCACAGATACGCAGTATTTT. It encodes CASSSRLAGFTDTQYF.